This T cell receptor (beta chain) was documented in a study of Ad26.COV2.S vaccination and SARS-CoV-2 variants (dated by TCRdb to about 2021). For the wider study: Vaccine-arm donors came from COV1001, a multicentre, randomized, double-blind, placebo-controlled phase I-IIa trial of Ad26.COV2.S in healthy adults. A total of 32 samples were included in the TCR-sequenced set, comprising about 20 Ad26.COV2.S vaccine recipients, 5 placebo recipients and 8 SARS-CoV-2 convalescent individuals. Dosing of Ad26.COV2.S was intramuscular, at either 5x10^10 or 1x10^11 viral particles, delivered as one shot or as two shots spaced 56 days apart. The specificity and breadth of SARS-CoV-2-reactive T cell receptors after Ad26.COV2.S vaccination were assessed by TCRbeta repertoire sequencing. Trial participants were randomized into five groups of five: low-dose or high-dose Ad26.COV2.S given once or twice, or placebo on both occasions. Blinding of investigators to trial group allocation was maintained during experiments and outcome assessment. Beyond this particular receptor, the publication reports: The authors noted that the TCR breadth and depth analyses may have underestimated total T cell responses. Vaccine and placebo recipients had comparable non-spike TCR breadth, which fits with the vaccine containing only spike. The study was not powered to compare responses between vaccine doses or regimens. Substantial breadth of spike-specific CD8+ and CD4+ T cell responses was reported after vaccination. Spike-specific TCR breadth was higher in Ad26.COV2.S recipients than in placebo recipients (P = 0.0014).

Concerning this clone itself: Its antigen is still unknown. Per-nucleotide qualities are absent, and no much larger clonotype sits a single base away.

What this sample's treatment or condition label stands for: over 15 received Ad26.COV2.S at low or high dose, single or two shots; several received placebo; per-sample allocation not given. For vaccine and placebo recipients, the sequenced repertoires came from samples collected on day 63 after the first injection. Cohort 1b enrolled about 25 adults aged 18-55 years at a single site in Boston, USA, between 29 July and 7 August 2020. Ad26.COV2.S consisted of a replication-incompetent adenovirus type 26 vector by which a prefusion-stabilized SARS-CoV-2 spike protein from the original Wuhan strain was expressed. The immunoSEQ Assay was used to sequence TCRbeta CDR3 regions. After extraction, genomic DNA underwent amplification by bias-controlled multiplex PCR, followed by high-throughput sequencing. In the source study's methods: To quantify the absolute abundance of each unique TCRbeta CDR3 region, sequences were collapsed and filtered. Usable DNA was measured by amplifying reference genes present in all nucleated cells, and TCRbeta template counts were normalized to that usable DNA to estimate T cell fraction. Repertoire TCRs were annotated as SARS-CoV-2-specific when V gene, CDR3 amino acid sequence and J gene were exactly matched to a known reactive TCR set. The reference SARS-CoV-2 TCR set came from MIRA and was filtered for enrichment in COVID-19-positive ImmuneCODE repertoires, removing public or cross-reactive TCRs. Using the MIRA antigens, annotated TCRs were further analysed by specific ORF or by position within an ORF. Depth was the summed frequency of annotated unique rearrangements, while breadth was defined as annotated unique rearrangements over total unique productive rearrangements. Two-sided Wilcoxon rank-sum tests were applied when comparing TCR breadth between groups. The source is immuneACCESS, and TCRdb retained only in-frame sequences with V and J called. Part of the clones is not carried over; for the studies checked, unresolved V genes explain less than half of this, and the remainder is unexplained. V, J and clone size are those of that table, while D and trimming were read from the DNA. The sample yields roughly 330,000 clones; 90% were counted once. Together, the top ten hold around 5.5% of the sample.

Counted from cysteine to phenylalanine, this CDR3 has 19 amino acids. The only DNA kept is the CDR3, 57 bases in frame from the first base. V is pared back by 2 bases and J by 0 bases, with 23 bases lying between the germline termini. Per the germline V gene, SGHRS is the CDR1 and YFSETQ is the CDR2. This sequence originates from a person between 18 and 59 years old who received the Ad26.COV2.S COVID-19 vaccine or a placebo. The rearranged chain carries TRBV5-1 and TRBJ1-1; TRBD1 might be the D gene, on 6 matching bases. The material was peripheral blood, obtained in a trial of Ad26.COV2.S vaccine versus placebo. In nucleotides, the sequence is TGCGCCAGCAGCTTCGAACTAAAAACCGGACAGATCATGAACACTGAAGCTTTCTTT. This sequence encodes CASSFELKTGQIMNTEAFF.